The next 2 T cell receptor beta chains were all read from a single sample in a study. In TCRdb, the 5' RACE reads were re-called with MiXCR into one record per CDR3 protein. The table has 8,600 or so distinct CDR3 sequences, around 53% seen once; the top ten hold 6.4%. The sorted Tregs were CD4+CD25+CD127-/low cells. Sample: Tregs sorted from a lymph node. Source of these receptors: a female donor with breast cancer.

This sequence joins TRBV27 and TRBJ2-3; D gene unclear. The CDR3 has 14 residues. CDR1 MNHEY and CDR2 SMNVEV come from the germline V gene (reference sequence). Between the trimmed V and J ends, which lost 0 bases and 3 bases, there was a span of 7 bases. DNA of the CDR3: TGTGCCAGCAGTTTATCGATTGGTACAGATACGCAGTATTTT. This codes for CASSLSIGTDTQYF.

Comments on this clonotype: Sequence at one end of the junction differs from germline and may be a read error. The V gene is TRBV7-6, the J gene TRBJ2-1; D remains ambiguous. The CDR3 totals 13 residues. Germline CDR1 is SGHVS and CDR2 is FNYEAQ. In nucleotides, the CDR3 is TGTGCCAGCAGCAACCTAGGGTACACTGAGCAGTTCTTC. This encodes CASSNLGYTEQFF.